This T cell receptor (beta chain) emerged from a study of cytomegalovirus exposure and HLA in healthy donors. Clones were sequenced by immunoSEQ multiplex PCR, and TCRdb holds only the in-frame ones, with some missing. The sample gives over 85,000 clones, less than 95% of which show up once; 0.89% is in the top ten. Findings of the study overall: For cytomegalovirus status, the classifier reportedly gave diagnoses with high specificity and sensitivity.

The CDR3 length is 14 residues. V gave up 4 bases and J gave up 8 bases, with 13 bases separating them. Germline V gives CDR1 SGHRS, CDR2 YFSETQ. Comments on this clone: Its antigen is still unknown.

The J gene is TRBJ2-6, the V gene TRBV5-1; D is possibly TRBD2 (6 bases). This TCR was recovered from a woman aged 18-30 years in good health and CMV-seronegative. Sequenced: PBMCs. CDR3 nucleotide sequence: TGCGCCAGCAGCCTTGGAGGGAATTCCAACGTCCTGACTTTC. Translating it yields CASSLGGNSNVLTF.